This T cell receptor (beta chain) was captured in a study of blood T cell repertoires in COVID-19. At the level of the study: Acute-phase and convalescent COVID-19 samples originated in the United States, Italy and Spain. T cells, B-cell-depleted T cells, or PBMCs supplied cDNA or gDNA.

Profiling relied on immunoSEQ multiplex PCR, and the TCRdb table lists in-frame clones only, not all of them. The sample consists of roughly 220,000 clones, roughly 84% of them appearing once. This clone was counted a single time. The same CDR3 can be traced to other DNA sequences in this sample. Germline V gene sequence: CDR1 ENHRY, CDR2 SYGVKD. Trimming cost V 3 bases and J 9 bases; bases outside gene matches: 8. The CDR3 covers 16 residues. This sequence originates from a woman aged 25 to 45 who had recovered from COVID-19. The specimen was peripheral blood. The chain couples TRBV10-3 to TRBJ2-1, with 13 bases that match TRBD2. The CDR3 DNA sequence: TGTGCCATCAGTGAATCCGGACTAGCGGGAGCCGGTGAGCAGTTCTTC. This encodes CAISESGLAGAGEQFF.